The rows below give T cell receptor beta chains drawn from one sample of a study of Ad26.COV2.S vaccination and SARS-CoV-2 variants. Only in-frame clones appear in the TCRdb table, and some are missing; sequencing was by immunoSEQ multiplex PCR. The top ten hold around 4.5% of the sample, which has a few hundred thousand clones, around 90% seen once. The source was peripheral blood, collected in a trial of Ad26.COV2.S vaccine versus placebo. The source of these receptors is a person aged 18-60 years who received the Ad26.COV2.S COVID-19 vaccine or a placebo. Each CDR3 is given with its conserved first and last residue. Each record gives: clone size, D gene, V gene, J gene, CDR3 protein, CDR3 DNA. A D gene is named only where the DNA matches it firmly. Clone size is shown for a subset of rows, as once, few, many or a class of expanded clone.

>.|TRBD1|TRBV7-9|TRBJ2-1
CASSYRTGGRHDREQFF
TGTGCCAGCAGCTACCGGACAGGGGGACGCCACGACCGAGAGCAGTTCTTC
>.|.|TRBV3-1/TRBV3-2|TRBJ2-2
CASSQAGAFANTGELFF
TGTGCCAGCAGCCAAGCGGGGGCGTTCGCGAACACCGGGGAGCTGTTTTTT
>.|.|TRBV7-8|TRBJ2-1
CASSSRAHGNEQFF
TGTGCCAGCAGCAGCCGGGCCCACGGGAATGAGCAGTTCTTC
>.|.|TRBV18|TRBJ2-5
CASSPYFQETQYF
TGTGCCAGCTCACCATACTTCCAAGAGACCCAGTACTTC
>.|TRBD1|TRBV5-5|TRBJ1-2
CASSPDRGVGYTF
TGTGCCAGCAGTCCGGACAGGGGGGTAGGCTACACCTTC
>.|TRBD1|TRBV24-1|TRBJ1-4
CATSDFAGQGNEKLFF
TGTGCCACCAGTGATTTCGCCGGACAGGGGAATGAAAAACTGTTTTTT
>.|.|TRBV7-2|TRBJ2-5
CASSPTGADQETQYF
TGTGCCAGCAGCCCTACGGGTGCGGACCAAGAGACCCAGTACTTC
>.|.|TRBV6-5|TRBJ1-1
CASRPVASMNTEAFF
TGTGCCAGCAGGCCCGTGGCCTCTATGAACACTGAAGCTTTCTTT
>.|.|TRBV24-1|TRBJ2-1
CATRGTGAYNEQFF
TGTGCCACCAGGGGAACGGGAGCCTACAATGAGCAGTTCTTC
>.|TRBD1|TRBV7-8|TRBJ2-1
CASSLADRVDEQFF
TGTGCCAGCAGCTTAGCTGACAGGGTGGATGAGCAGTTCTTC
>once|.|TRBV19|TRBJ1-1
CASTVAQNTEAFF
TGTGCCAGTACCGTTGCCCAGAACACTGAAGCTTTCTTT
>.|.|TRBV5-1|TRBJ2-3
CASSLFSTDTQYF
TGCGCCAGCAGCTTATTTAGCACAGATACGCAGTATTTT
>.|.|TRBV4-1|TRBJ1-5
CASSQEGGEPQHF
TGCGCCAGCAGCCAGGAGGGAGGCGAGCCCCAGCATTTT
>.|.|TRBV7-6|TRBJ2-5
CASSLESRGIGKTQYF
TGTGCCAGCAGCTTAGAGTCAAGGGGAATAGGAAAGACCCAGTACTTC
>.|TRBD1|TRBV6-5|TRBJ1-2
CATSRRGRNYGYTF
TGTGCCACCTCACGCAGGGGGAGGAACTATGGCTACACCTTC
>.|TRBD2|TRBV7-2|TRBJ2-3
CASSQVAGGSTDTQYF
TGTGCCAGCAGCCAAGTAGCGGGAGGGAGCACAGATACGCAGTATTTT
>.|TRBD2|TRBV6-5|TRBJ2-7
CASRPGTSSYEQYF
TGTGCCAGCAGGCCCGGGACTAGTAGCTACGAGCAGTACTTC
>.|.|TRBV20-1|TRBJ2-3
CSARASDTQYF
TGCAGTGCTAGGGCATCAGATACGCAGTATTTT
>.|TRBD2|TRBV18|TRBJ2-7
CASSPGGRAPYEQYF
TGTGCCAGCTCACCAGGCGGGAGGGCCCCCTACGAGCAGTACTTC
>.|TRBD1|TRBV19|TRBJ1-4
CASSKGARAGHEKLFF
TGTGCCAGTAGTAAGGGGGCGCGGGCAGGCCACGAAAAACTGTTTTTT
>.|TRBD2|TRBV9|TRBJ2-1
CASSVGTSGRAEQFF
TGTGCCAGCAGCGTAGGGACTAGCGGGAGAGCTGAGCAGTTCTTC
>once|.|TRBV2|TRBJ2-5
CASSVEGETQYF
TGTGCCAGCAGCGTCGAGGGAGAGACCCAGTACTTC
>.|.|TRBV29-1|TRBJ2-4
CSALSKNIQYF
TGCAGCGCCCTTTCCAAAAACATTCAGTACTTC